The subject of this entry is one TCR beta chain. Its target is not known. The entry originates in a study of blood T cells in healthy people across ages. Overall study findings and caveats: Diversity of TCR beta per million T cells declined in a roughly linear way with age.

The CDR3 consists of 15 residues. From germline, CDR1 is KGHSH and CDR2 LQKENI. A J-beta primer mix and a sample-barcoded 5' primer were used in a second PCR of roughly 6 to 11 cycles. A template-switch adaptor that had 12 random nucleotides put a tag on each cDNA molecule. TCRdb reprocessed the 5' RACE reads with MiXCR, giving one entry per CDR3 protein. The sample holds 1.5 million or so distinct CDR3 sequences, less than 45% seen once. This sequence originates from a young woman in good health. Input material: blood. V is TRBV18 and J is TRBJ2-1; 8 nucleotides agree with TRBD1. The DNA end is more similar to TRBJ2-7, so the J call may be wrong. In DNA, the CDR3 is TGTGCCAGCTCACCGTGGACAGGGTCCTACAATGAGCAGTACTTC. Amino acids: CASSPWTGSYNEQYF.